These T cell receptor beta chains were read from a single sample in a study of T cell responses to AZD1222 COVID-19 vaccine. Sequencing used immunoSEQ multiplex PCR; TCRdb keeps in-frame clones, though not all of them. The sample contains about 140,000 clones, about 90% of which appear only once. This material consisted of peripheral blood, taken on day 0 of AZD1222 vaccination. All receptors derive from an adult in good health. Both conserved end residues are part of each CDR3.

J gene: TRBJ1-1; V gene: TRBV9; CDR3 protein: CASSPSGNTEAFF
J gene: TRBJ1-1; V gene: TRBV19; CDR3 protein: CATSSRGEAFF
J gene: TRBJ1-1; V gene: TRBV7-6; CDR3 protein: CASSLVEGASTEAFF
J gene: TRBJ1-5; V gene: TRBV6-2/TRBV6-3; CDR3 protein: CASSGWGSNQPQHF
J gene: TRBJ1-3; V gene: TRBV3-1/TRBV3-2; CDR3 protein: CASSLDTTGGSGNTIYF
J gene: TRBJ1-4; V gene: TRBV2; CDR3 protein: CASSDPTGGNEKLFF
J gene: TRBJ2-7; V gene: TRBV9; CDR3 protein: CASSSRQGFYEQYF
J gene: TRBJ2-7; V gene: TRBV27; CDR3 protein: CASSSGRSYEQYF
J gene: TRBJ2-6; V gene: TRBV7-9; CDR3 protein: CASSLKRGGLFSGANVLTF
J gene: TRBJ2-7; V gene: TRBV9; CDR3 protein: CASSVSGAYPSYEQYF
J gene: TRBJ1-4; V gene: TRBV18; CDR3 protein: CASSRGQANEKLFF
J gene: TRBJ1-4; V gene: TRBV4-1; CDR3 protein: CASSQALVDGDEKLFF
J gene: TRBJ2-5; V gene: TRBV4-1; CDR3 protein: CASSQEEFQETQYF
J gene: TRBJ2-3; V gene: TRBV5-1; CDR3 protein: CASSLLQETDTQYF
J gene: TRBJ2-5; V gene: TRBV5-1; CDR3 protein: CASSSLGIQETQYF
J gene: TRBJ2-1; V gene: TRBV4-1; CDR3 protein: CASSHLGGGLAGGNNEQFF
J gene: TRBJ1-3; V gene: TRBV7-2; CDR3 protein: CASTLDRGGHTIYF
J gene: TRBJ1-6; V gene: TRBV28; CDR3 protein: CASSSSRGTGVPYSPLHF
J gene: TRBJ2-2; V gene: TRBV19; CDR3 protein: CASTPRSRLYSDANTGELFF
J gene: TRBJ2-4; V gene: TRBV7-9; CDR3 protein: CASSPGRVILAKNIQYF
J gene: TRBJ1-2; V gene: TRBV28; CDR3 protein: CASSLRQGASGDYGYTF
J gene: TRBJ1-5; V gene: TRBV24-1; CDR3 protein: CATSLTGPLRNQPQHF
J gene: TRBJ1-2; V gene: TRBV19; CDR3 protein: CASDGGTSYGYTF
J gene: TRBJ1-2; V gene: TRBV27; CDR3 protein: CASRGTGEGNYGYTF
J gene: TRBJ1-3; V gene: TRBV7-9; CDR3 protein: CASSLKGADTIYF
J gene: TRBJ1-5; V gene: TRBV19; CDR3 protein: CASSTKGPGVVGRQPQHF
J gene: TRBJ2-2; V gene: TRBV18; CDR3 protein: CASSPGLDPNTGELFF
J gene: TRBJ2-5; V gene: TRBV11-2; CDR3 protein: CASSLAGGVEETQYF
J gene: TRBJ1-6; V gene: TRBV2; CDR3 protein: CAGAVLSNSPLHF
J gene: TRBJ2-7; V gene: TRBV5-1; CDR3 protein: CASSLGVAGGPYEQYF
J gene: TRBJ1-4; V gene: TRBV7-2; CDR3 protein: CASSSQGEANEKLFF
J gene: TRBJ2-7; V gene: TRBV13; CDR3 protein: CASSAPGQISYEQYF
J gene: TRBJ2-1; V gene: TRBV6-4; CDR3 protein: CASSDGTNNEQFF
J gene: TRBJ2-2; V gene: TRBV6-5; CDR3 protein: CASSPGTETGELFF
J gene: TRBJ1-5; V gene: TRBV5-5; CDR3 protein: CASSLYNSNQPQHF
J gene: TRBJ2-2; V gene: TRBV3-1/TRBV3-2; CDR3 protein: CASSGLAGGRSTGELFF
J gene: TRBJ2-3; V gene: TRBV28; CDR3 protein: CASSLRGGVADDTDTQYF
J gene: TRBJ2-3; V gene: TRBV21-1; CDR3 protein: CASSKKYDPSSTDTQYF
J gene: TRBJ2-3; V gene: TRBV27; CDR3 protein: CASSLGPGSIRTSTDTQYF
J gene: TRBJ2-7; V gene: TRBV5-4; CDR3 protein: CASSLATVTYEQYF
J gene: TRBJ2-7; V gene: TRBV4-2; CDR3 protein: CASSQGLTYASYEQYF
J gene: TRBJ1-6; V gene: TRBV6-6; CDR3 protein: CASSFSGTGGSPLHF
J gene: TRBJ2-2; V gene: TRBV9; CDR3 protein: CASSVAGGTGELFF
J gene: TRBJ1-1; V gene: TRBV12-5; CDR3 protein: CASGLGTNTEAFF
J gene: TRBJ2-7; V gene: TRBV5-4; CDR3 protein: CASSLGGGSSYEQYF
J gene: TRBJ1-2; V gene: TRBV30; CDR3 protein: CAWSPGQGWKGYTF
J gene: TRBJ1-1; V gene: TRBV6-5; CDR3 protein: CASSSDWNTEAFF
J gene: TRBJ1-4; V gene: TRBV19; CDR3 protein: CASRRGANEKLFF
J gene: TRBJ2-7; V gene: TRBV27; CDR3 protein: CASSLRGSIGENEQYF
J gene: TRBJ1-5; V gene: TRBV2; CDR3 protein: CASTTGGNQPQHF